The 18 T cell receptor beta chains below were found in one sample sequenced in a study of T cells expressing NK-cell markers. Following a re-call of the 5' RACE reads, TCRdb has one entry per CDR3 protein and lacks DNA. The sample totals about 3,200 distinct CDR3 sequences. Sequenced input: blood T cells: a sorted CD56 or NKG2C T cell subset, CD4+ or CD8+ T cells, or bulk PBMC T cells (not recorded which). The source of these receptors is a woman younger than 35 in good health.

This chain connects TRBV27 to TRBJ2-3; the TCRdb call, TRBD1, lacks DNA for checking. The CDR3 spans 16 residues. CDR1 and CDR2 from the germline V gene are MNHEY and SMNVEV (reference sequence). CDR3 protein: CASRGVFRGSTDTQYF.

V gene TRBV12-3 or TRBV12-4 combines with J gene TRBJ2-1. The CDR3 runs to 11 residues. The CDR3 region is CASTLYHEQFF.

This clonotype is identified as medium-sized (0.01 to 0.1%) from frequency. This chain connects TRBV20-1 to TRBJ2-7. Germline V gives CDR1 DFQATT, CDR2 SNEGSKA (reference sequence). This CDR3 is 12 amino acids long. CDR3 sequence reads: CSARKIEFEQYF.

This clonotype is labeled medium-sized based on frequency. V and J are TRBV20-1 and TRBJ2-1. The CDR3 extends over 15 amino acids. From germline, CDR1 is DFQATT and CDR2 SNEGSKA (reference sequence). The CDR3 protein is CSARDPSFDPNEQFF.

This CDR3 reads CASSEDYSNTGELFF. The gene calls are TRBV6-4 and TRBJ2-2; TCRdb's D gene call, TRBD2, goes unchecked for lack of DNA. The germline V gene encodes CDR1 MRHNA and CDR2 SNTAGT. This CDR3 region has 15 residues.

This clonotype shows up as medium-sized by frequency. The chain employs TRBV6-1 and TRBJ1-2; TCRdb lists TRBD1, though no DNA is available to test this call. CDR3 length equals 15 residues. The germline gives CDR1 MNHNS, CDR2 SASEGT. CDR3 amino acids: CASSEAGTGGYGYTF.

This chain links TRBV20-1 with TRBJ2-7; the TRBD1 assignment by TCRdb is unverifiable without DNA. The germline gives CDR1 DFQATT, CDR2 SNEGSKA (reference sequence). The CDR3 extends over 13 amino acids. CDR3 region: CSARDPGGYEQYF.

This clonotype shows up as medium-sized by frequency. The chain uses TRBV25-1 and TRBJ2-7; TCRdb's D call, TRBD2, is unchecked because there is no DNA. The CDR3 runs to 15 residues. From germline, CDR1 is MGHDK and CDR2 SYGVNS. The CDR3 is CASSRSSSGAYEQYF.

Measured by frequency, this clonotype is hyperexpanded. This chain joins TRBV14 and TRBJ1-6; with no DNA, the TCRdb D assignment of TRBD1 cannot be verified. The CDR3 runs to 14 residues. Germline assignment: CDR1 SGHDN and CDR2 FVKESK. The CDR3 reads CASSQDRGSTPLHF.

The rearrangement uses TRBV25-1 and TRBJ1-5; the TCRdb D gene call, TRBD1, has no DNA to confirm it. The CDR3 sequence is 13 residues long. Germline CDR1 reads MGHDK; CDR2 reads SYGVNS. The CDR3 loop is CASKGRVDQPQHF.

The chain joins TRBV6-4 to TRBJ1-2; no DNA is available, so the TRBD1 call from TCRdb remains unchecked. CDR1 and CDR2 from the germline V gene are MRHNA and SNTAGT. This CDR3 is built from 15 residues. CDR3 amino acids: CASSEAAGTGVGYTF.

The chain's CDR3 is CSARSFRDYEQYF. J is TRBJ2-7 and V is TRBV20-1; TCRdb names TRBD1, which stays unverified in the absence of DNA. The CDR3 covers 13 residues. Germline V gene data show CDR1 as DFQATT and CDR2 as SNEGSKA (reference sequence).

The chain's CDR3 is CASSYAATYEQYF. The V gene is TRBV6-2 or TRBV6-3, the J gene TRBJ2-7. CDR3 length equals 13 residues. The germline CDR1 and CDR2 sequences are MNHEY and SVGEGT.

The chain carries TRBV25-1 and TRBJ2-2; the TRBD2 assignment by TCRdb is unverifiable without DNA. Germline CDR1 MGHDK, CDR2 SYGVNS. There are 14 residues in the CDR3. The CDR3 sequence: CASSPGGDTGELFF.

CDR3 loop: CASSLGTANTGELFF. The genes are TRBV5-1 and TRBJ2-2; TCRdb's D gene call, TRBD1, goes unchecked for lack of DNA. CDR1 is SGHRS, CDR2 YFSETQ, per germline. The CDR3 totals 15 residues.

This clonotype is labeled medium-sized (0.01 to 0.1%) based on frequency. The chain is built from TRBV6-1 and TRBJ1-1; the TCRdb D gene call, TRBD1, has no DNA to confirm it. The germline CDR1 and CDR2 sequences are MNHNS and SASEGT. The CDR3 runs 14 residues. CDR3: CASSDREEVTEAFF.

The chain links TRBV6-1 to TRBJ1-5; TCRdb selects TRBD1, and the lack of DNA leaves this call unchecked. This CDR3 contains 14 residues. Germline assignment: CDR1 MNHNS and CDR2 SASEGT. CDR3 protein: CASSEGGENQPQHF.

The CDR3 sequence is CAWSMTSVETQYF. V is TRBV30 and J is TRBJ2-5; TCRdb calls TRBD2, which cannot be checked without DNA. The CDR3 runs to 13 residues. CDR1 is GTSNPN, CDR2 SVGIG, per germline (reference sequence).